This T cell receptor beta chain is drawn from a study of post-analysis software for immune sequencing data. Study details: Included among the disease courses, which were recorded for the cohort, were relapsing-remitting, secondary progressive and progressive-relapsing multiple sclerosis.

Germline loops: CDR1 MNHEY, CDR2 SVGAGI. The CDR3 loop spans 12 amino acids. V was clipped by 7 bases and J by 5 bases, with 11 bases between them. As concerns this clonotype: The target antigen is unknown.

Overall study findings and caveats: Compared with controls, patients had more of five TRBV segments, including TRBV5-6, TRBV5-1 and TRBV20-1. Normalized Chao1 diversity was significantly lower in multiple sclerosis patients than in controls. Samples from a shared batch, those prepared together, strongly co-clustered by F measure.

The library was made from cDNA and included unique molecular identifiers. Once roughly 1 to 10 million T cells were used, roughly 0.5 million cDNA molecules resulted. TCRdb called the PCR reads again in MiXCR, with one record for every CDR3 protein. This table has 600,000 to 750,000 distinct CDR3 sequences, around 60% appearing once. Source material: blood. This clonotype was sampled from a girl aged 2 to 9 with multiple sclerosis. The chain uses TRBV6-5 and TRBJ1-2, with a weak D call TRBD1 (5 bases). Here the CDR3 reads CASTGTRYGYTF. DNA of the CDR3: TGTGCCAGCACTGGGACGAGATATGGCTACACCTTC.